The clone carrying this TCR beta chain was detected once. The antigen remains unidentified. Germline loops: CDR1 SGHAT, CDR2 FQNNGV. CDR3 length equals 16 residues. V lost 1 base to trimming and J lost 7 bases, with 17 bases between them. The data originate from a study of shared clonotypes between healthy human individuals. Across the study: Plates per donor: three CD4 naive, three CD4 memory, two CD8 naive, one CD8 memory.

General study results and limits: Four donors had around 5% of their naive CD4 clonotypes in common.

Clones were read by immunoSEQ multiplex PCR, and TCRdb kept only the in-frame ones, dropping some. The sample has roughly 760,000 clones, 74% seen once; the top ten hold roughly 1.7%. The sequence was collected from a woman in her 30s in good health. Sequencing was performed on memory CD4+ T cells sorted from blood. Documented subset: CD45RA-negative fraction. The V call is TRBV11-2, the J call TRBJ2-1; unclear D gene. The DNA for the CDR3 is TGTGCCAGCAGCTTAGCCGGCGTGGAATGGGGAAATGAGCAGTTCTTC. Amino acids: CASSLAGVEWGNEQFF.